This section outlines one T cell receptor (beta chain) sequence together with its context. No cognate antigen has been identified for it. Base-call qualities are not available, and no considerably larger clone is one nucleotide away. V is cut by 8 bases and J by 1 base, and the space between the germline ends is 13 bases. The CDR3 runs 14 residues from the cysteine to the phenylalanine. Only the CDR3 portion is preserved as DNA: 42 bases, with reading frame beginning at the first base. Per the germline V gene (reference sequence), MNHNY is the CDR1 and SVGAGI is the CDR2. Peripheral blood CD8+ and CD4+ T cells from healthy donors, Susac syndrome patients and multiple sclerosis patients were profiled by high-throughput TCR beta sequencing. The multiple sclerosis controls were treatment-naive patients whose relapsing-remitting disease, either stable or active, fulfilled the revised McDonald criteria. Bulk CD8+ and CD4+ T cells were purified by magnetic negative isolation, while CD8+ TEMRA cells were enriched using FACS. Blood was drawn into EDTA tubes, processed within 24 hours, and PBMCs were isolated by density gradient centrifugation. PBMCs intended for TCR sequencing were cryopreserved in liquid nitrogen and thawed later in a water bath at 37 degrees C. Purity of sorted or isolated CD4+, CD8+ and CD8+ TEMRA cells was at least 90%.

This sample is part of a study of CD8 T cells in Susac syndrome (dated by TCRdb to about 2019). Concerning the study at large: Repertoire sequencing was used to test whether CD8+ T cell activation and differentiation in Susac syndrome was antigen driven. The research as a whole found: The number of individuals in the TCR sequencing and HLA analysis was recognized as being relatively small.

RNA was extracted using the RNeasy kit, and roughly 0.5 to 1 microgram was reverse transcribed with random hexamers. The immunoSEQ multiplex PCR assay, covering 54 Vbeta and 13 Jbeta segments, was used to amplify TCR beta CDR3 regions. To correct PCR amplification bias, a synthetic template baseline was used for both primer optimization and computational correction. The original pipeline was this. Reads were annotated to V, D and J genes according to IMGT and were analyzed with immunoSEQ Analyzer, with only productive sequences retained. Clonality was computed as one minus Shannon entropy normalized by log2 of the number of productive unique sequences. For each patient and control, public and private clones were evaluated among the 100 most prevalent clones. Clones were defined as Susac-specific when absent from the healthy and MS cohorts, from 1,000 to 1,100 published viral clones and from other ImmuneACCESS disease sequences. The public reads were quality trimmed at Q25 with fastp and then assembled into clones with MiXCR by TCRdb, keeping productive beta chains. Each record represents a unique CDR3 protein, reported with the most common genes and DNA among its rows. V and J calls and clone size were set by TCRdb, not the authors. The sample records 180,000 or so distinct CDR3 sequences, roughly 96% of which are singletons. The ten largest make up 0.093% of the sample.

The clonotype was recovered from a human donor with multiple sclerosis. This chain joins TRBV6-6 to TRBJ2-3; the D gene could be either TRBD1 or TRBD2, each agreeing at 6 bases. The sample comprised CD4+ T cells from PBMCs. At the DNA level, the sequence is TGTGCCAGCGTGGAGGGGGATGGCACAGATACGCAGTATTTT. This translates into CASVEGDGTDTQYF.